These T cell receptor beta chains were read from a single sample in a study of T cells after yellow fever vaccination. TCRdb reanalysed the 5' RACE reads using MiXCR and keeps one entry per CDR3 protein. The sample lists some 350,000 distinct CDR3 sequences, roughly 12% seen once, with 18% in the top ten. The sample consisted of PBMCs, taken on the day of the first yellow fever vaccination. The receptors derive from a man between 18 and 35 years old who received the YFV17D yellow fever vaccine. The conserved cysteine and the conserved F or W are not part of the CDR3 here.

CDR3aa,j_gene,v_gene
ASSEGGVYEQF,TRBJ2-1,TRBV9
ASSLLGSRDTQY,TRBJ2-3,TRBV5-1
ASSPPGTGNTGELF,TRBJ2-2,TRBV12-3/TRBV12-4
ASSYGGLETQY,TRBJ2-5,TRBV6-5
SARDLQGSEKLF,TRBJ1-4,TRBV20-1
ASSSFAAGYYNSPLH,TRBJ1-6,TRBV7-9
ASSLEVRGNEQF,TRBJ2-1,TRBV5-5
ASSYMGSEYGYT,TRBJ1-2,TRBV7-2
ASSFAPAGELF,TRBJ2-2,TRBV12-3/TRBV12-4
ASSPGSYQETQY,TRBJ2-5,TRBV7-9
ASSYESPMEQY,TRBJ2-7,TRBV6-6
ASSLDLAVPTSTDTQY,TRBJ2-3,TRBV5-1
ASRSGGGGSPLH,TRBJ1-6,TRBV27
ASSVGTYTGELF,TRBJ2-2,TRBV12-3/TRBV12-4
ASTWGQVFGYT,TRBJ1-2,TRBV12-3/TRBV12-4
AWSAGTGSYEQY,TRBJ2-7,TRBV30
ASSQTGGAGLKFYEQY,TRBJ2-7,TRBV11-1
ASSELRQPQH,TRBJ1-5,TRBV6-1
ASGTRQGGYT,TRBJ1-2,TRBV7-3
ASSLFSGEAF,TRBJ1-1,TRBV5-1
ASSPGGFNSPLH,TRBJ1-6,TRBV18
ASSMGQGALGEQY,TRBJ2-7,TRBV5-4
ASSESKGRVGNQPQH,TRBJ1-5,TRBV10-1
ASSLIRGLDYGYT,TRBJ1-2,TRBV7-8
ASSSNTYTEAF,TRBJ1-1,TRBV7-9
SARLGQGHEQY,TRBJ2-7,TRBV20-1
ASSYAGGTEAF,TRBJ1-1,TRBV19
ASSVSWAGEQY,TRBJ2-7,TRBV10-1
ASSPQQGVVGEQF,TRBJ2-1,TRBV7-2
AISPGPWGNEQF,TRBJ2-1,TRBV5-6
ASSYSIQTEAF,TRBJ1-1,TRBV6-5
ASSGQMNTEAF,TRBJ1-1,TRBV5-4
ASSRGERGGPGTDTQY,TRBJ2-3,TRBV12-3/TRBV12-4
ASSQSNAPANTEAF,TRBJ1-1,TRBV4-1
ASSPGQGNIVGTPYQETQY,TRBJ2-5,TRBV4-2
ATSDSTTMGIQY,TRBJ2-4,TRBV24-1
ASSPAVQYNEQF,TRBJ2-1,TRBV7-9
ASSLGEGRRQPQH,TRBJ1-5,TRBV7-8
ASSLGDGGEAF,TRBJ1-1,TRBV11-2
ASSARGFSYEQY,TRBJ2-7,TRBV12-3/TRBV12-4
ATSDPAGETQY,TRBJ2-5,TRBV24-1
ASSLVVGVQETQY,TRBJ2-5,TRBV11-2
SAGTETNEKLF,TRBJ1-4,TRBV29-1
ASSSEIYGYEQY,TRBJ2-7,TRBV5-5
ASSFKTGGSSYNEQF,TRBJ2-1,TRBV7-8
ASSMWTQEAF,TRBJ1-1,TRBV19
SARAFRTYEQY,TRBJ2-7,TRBV20-1
ASSSDPFGGRYT,TRBJ1-2,TRBV6-5
ASSQRGRGGQPQH,TRBJ1-5,TRBV4-1
ASSAFGGGNIQY,TRBJ2-4,TRBV7-9
ASSLGTGGNTIY,TRBJ1-3,TRBV5-1
SARASSQNNSPLH,TRBJ1-6,TRBV20-1
ASSPQGGTGELF,TRBJ2-2,TRBV5-1